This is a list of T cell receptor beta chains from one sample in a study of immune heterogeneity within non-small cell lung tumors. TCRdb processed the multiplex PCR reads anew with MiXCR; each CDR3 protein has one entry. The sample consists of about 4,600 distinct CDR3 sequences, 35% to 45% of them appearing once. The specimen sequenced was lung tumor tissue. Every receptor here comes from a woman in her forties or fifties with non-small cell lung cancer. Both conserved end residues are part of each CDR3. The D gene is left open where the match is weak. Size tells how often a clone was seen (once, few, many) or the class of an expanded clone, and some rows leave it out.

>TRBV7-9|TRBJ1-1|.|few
CASSLGTLQGTEAFF
TGTGCCAGCAGCTTAGGGACCCTTCAGGGCACTGAAGCTTTCTTT
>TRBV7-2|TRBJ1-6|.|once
CASSLGGAGNSPLHF
TGTGCCAGCAGCTTAGGGGGGGCGGGGAATTCACCCCTCCACTTT
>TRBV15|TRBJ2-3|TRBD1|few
CATSRRGQGGTDTQYF
TGTGCCACCAGCAGGCGGGGACAGGGTGGCACAGATACGCAGTATTTT
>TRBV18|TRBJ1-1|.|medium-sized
CASSPSRESTEAFF
TGTGCCAGCTCACCCAGCAGGGAGTCAACTGAAGCTTTCTTT
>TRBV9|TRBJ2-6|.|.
CASSLIMGQAGANVLTF
TGTGCCAGCAGCTTAATAATGGGGCAGGCTGGGGCCAACGTCCTGACTTTC
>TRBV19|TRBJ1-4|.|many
CASKPGNTATNEKLFF
TGTGCCAGTAAACCAGGGAATACGGCAACTAATGAAAAACTGTTTTTT
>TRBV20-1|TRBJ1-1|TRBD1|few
CSALRGQGGTEAFF
TGCAGTGCTTTACGGGGACAGGGAGGTACTGAAGCTTTCTTT
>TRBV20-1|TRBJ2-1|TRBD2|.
CSAGLAGGPYNEQFF
TGCAGTGCAGGTTTAGCGGGAGGGCCATACAATGAGCAGTTCTTC
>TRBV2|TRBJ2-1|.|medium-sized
CASTGLGSPVDSYNEQFF
TGTGCCAGCACCGGGCTGGGCAGCCCAGTCGACTCCTACAATGAGCAGTTCTTC
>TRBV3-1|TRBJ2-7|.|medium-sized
CASSPQGAEQYF
TGTGCCAGCAGCCCTCAGGGTGCCGAGCAGTACTTC
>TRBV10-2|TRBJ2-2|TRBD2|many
CASAGANTGELFF
TGCGCCAGCGCGGGAGCGAACACCGGGGAGCTGTTTTTT
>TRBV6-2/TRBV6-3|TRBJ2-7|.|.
CASKRDGSYEQYF
TGTGCCAGCAAACGGGACGGCTCCTACGAGCAGTACTTC
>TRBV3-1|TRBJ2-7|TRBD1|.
CASSRQGAYEQYF
TGTGCCAGCAGCCGGCAGGGGGCCTACGAGCAGTACTTC
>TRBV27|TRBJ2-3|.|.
CASLTSGGSSTDTQYF
TGTGCCAGCCTCACTTCTGGAGGTTCTAGCACAGATACGCAGTATTTT
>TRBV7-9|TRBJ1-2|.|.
CASSFDGGVTGYTF
TGTGCCAGCAGCTTCGACGGGGGGGTTACGGGCTACACCTTC
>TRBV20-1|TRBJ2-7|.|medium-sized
CSARNSHLGEQYF
TGCAGTGCTAGAAACAGTCATCTCGGGGAGCAGTACTTC
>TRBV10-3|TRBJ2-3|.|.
CAISERGDTQYF
TGTGCCATCAGTGAGCGGGGGGATACGCAGTATTTT
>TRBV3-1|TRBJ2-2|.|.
CASSPGRGGELFF
TGTGCCAGCAGCCCCGGGCGGGGCGGGGAGCTGTTTTTT
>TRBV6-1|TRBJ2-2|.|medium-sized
CASSEGDTGELFF
TGTGCCAGCAGTGAAGGGGACACCGGGGAGCTGTTTTTT
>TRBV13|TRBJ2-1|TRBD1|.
CASNWDRQVNEQFF
TGTGCCAGCAACTGGGACAGACAAGTCAATGAGCAGTTCTTC
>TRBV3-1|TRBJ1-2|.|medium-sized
CASSQDSSGRIGYTF
TGTGCCAGCAGCCAAGATAGTTCCGGGCGGATTGGCTACACCTTC
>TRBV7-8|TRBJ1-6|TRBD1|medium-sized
CASSPAGTGTAGTHF
TGTGCCAGCAGCCCTGCCGGGACAGGGACGGCGGGGACCCACTTT
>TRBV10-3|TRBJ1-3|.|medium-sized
CAIRERIGNTIYF
TGTGCCATCAGGGAGAGAATTGGAAACACCATATATTTT
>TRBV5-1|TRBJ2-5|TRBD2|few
CASNPGLAAQETQYF
TGCGCCAGCAATCCGGGACTAGCGGCACAAGAGACCCAGTACTTC
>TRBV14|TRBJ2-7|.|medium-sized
CASSQEVATEYEQYF
TGTGCCAGCAGCCAAGAGGTGGCCACGGAATACGAGCAGTACTTC
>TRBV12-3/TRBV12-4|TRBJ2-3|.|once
CASSSLGEVKTDTQYF
TGTGCCAGCAGCTCTTTAGGGGAGGTAAAAACAGATACGCAGTATTTT
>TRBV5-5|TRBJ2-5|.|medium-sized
CASSFGPAGETQYF
TGTGCCAGCAGCTTTGGGCCGGCGGGGGAGACCCAGTACTTC
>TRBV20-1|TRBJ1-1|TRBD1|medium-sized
CSARDPRQGSTEAFF
TGCAGTGCTAGAGATCCCCGACAGGGATCCACTGAAGCTTTCTTT
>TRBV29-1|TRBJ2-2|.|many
CSATGSVGELFF
TGCAGCGCGACAGGATCTGTCGGGGAGCTGTTTTTT
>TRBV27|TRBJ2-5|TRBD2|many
CASRLAGGDETQYF
TGTGCCAGCAGACTAGCGGGAGGCGATGAGACCCAGTACTTC
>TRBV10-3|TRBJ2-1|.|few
CAIGLAQANNEQFF
TGTGCCATCGGCTTGGCACAGGCGAACAATGAGCAGTTCTTC
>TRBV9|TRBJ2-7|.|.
CASSVDPLPSDEQYF
TGTGCCAGCAGCGTAGATCCCCTCCCTAGCGACGAGCAGTACTTC
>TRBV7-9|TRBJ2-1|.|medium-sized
CASSLGASYNEQFF
TGTGCCAGCAGCTTAGGCGCTTCCTACAATGAGCAGTTCTTC
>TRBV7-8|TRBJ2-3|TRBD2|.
CASSPRDRIAGGANTDTQYF
TGTGCCAGCAGCCCTCGGGACAGAATAGCGGGAGGAGCCAACACAGATACGCAGTATTTT
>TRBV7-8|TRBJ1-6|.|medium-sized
CASSLAGGAGNSPLHF
TGTGCCAGCAGCTTAGCCGGGGGGGCGGGGAATTCACCCCTCCACTTT
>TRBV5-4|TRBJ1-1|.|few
CASSPGRLTEAFF
TGTGCCAGCAGTCCAGGGAGATTGACTGAAGCTTTCTTT
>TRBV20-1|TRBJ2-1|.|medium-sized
CSLLWGPGNEQFF
TGCAGTCTCCTTTGGGGGCCTGGCAATGAGCAGTTCTTC
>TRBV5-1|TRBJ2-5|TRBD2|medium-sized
CASSPGLEETQYF
TGCGCCAGCAGCCCAGGACTAGAGGAGACCCAGTACTTC
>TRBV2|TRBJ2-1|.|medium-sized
CASQQFLGNEQFF
TGTGCCAGCCAACAGTTCCTTGGGAATGAGCAGTTCTTC
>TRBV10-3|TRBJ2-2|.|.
CAISELSAASGELFF
TGTGCCATCAGTGAGCTGTCAGCTGCATCCGGGGAGCTGTTTTTT
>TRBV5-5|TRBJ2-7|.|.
CASSGGSITYEQYF
TGTGCCAGCAGTGGGGGCTCTATAACCTACGAGCAGTACTTC
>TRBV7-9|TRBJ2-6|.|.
CASSLAAVLGANVLTF
TGTGCCAGCAGCTTAGCAGCGGTACTTGGGGCCAACGTCCTGACTTTC
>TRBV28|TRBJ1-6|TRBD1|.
CASSFPPRTGGNSPLHF
TGTGCCAGCAGTTTCCCCCCACGGACAGGGGGTAATTCACCCCTCCACTTT
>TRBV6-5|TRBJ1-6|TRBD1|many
CASSYTTGVDSPLHF
TGTGCCAGCAGTTACACGACAGGGGTCGATTCACCCCTCCACTTT
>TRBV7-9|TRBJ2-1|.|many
CASRWGWDEQFF
TGTGCCAGCAGATGGGGTTGGGATGAGCAGTTCTTC
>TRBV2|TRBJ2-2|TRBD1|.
CASGVPGQGTGELFF
TGTGCCAGCGGAGTCCCGGGACAGGGAACCGGGGAGCTGTTTTTT
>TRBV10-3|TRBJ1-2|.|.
CAISLQGNYGYTF
TGTGCCATCAGTTTACAGGGTAACTATGGCTACACCTTC
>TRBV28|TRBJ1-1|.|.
CASSIASKNTEAFF
TGTGCCAGCAGTATAGCGTCGAAGAACACTGAAGCTTTCTTT